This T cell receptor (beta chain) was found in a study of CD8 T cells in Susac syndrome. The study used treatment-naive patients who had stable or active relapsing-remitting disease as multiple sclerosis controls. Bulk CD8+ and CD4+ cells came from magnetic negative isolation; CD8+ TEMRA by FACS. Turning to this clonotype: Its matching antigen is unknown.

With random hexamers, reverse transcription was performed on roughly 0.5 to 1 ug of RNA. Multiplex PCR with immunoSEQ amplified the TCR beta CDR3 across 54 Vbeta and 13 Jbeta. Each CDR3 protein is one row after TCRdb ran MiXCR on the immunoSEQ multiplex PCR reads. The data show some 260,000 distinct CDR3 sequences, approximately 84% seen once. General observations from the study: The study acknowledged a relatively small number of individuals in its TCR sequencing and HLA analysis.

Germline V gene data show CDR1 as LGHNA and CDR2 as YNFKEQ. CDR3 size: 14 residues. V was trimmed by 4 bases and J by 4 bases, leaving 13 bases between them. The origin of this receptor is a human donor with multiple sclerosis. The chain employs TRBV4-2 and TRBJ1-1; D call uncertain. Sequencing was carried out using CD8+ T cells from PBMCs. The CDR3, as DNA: TGTGCCAGCAGCCTCGGCGGGGTCCGCACTGAAGCTTTCTTT. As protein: CASSLGGVRTEAFF.